The sequence of this T cell receptor beta chain was determined in a study of technical replicates of blood from a handful of donors. Germline CDR1 reads SGHRS; CDR2 reads YFSETQ. The CDR3 sequence is 14 residues long. About this clone itself: The junction does not match germline at one end; this may be a read error.

Sequencing was performed with immunoSEQ multiplex PCR; in TCRdb, only in-frame clones are kept and a portion is missing. The table records tens of thousands of clones, nearly 96% of them present only once. The chain links TRBV5-1 to TRBJ1-1; D unresolved. Specimen: T cells isolated from PBMCs. This clonotype was sampled from a human donor in good health. CDR3: CASSPEGQAPETFF. The DNA of the CDR3 is TGCGCCAGCAGCCCGGAGGGCCAGGCCCCTGAAACTTTCTTT. The complete variable domain, with remaining parts taken from reference TRBV5-1 and TRBJ1-1, reads KAGVTQTPRYLIKTRGQQVTLSCSPISGHRSVSWYQQTPGQGLQFLFEYFSETQRNKGNFPGRFSGRQFSNSRSEMNVSTLELGDSALYLCASSPEGQAPETFFGQGTRLTVV.